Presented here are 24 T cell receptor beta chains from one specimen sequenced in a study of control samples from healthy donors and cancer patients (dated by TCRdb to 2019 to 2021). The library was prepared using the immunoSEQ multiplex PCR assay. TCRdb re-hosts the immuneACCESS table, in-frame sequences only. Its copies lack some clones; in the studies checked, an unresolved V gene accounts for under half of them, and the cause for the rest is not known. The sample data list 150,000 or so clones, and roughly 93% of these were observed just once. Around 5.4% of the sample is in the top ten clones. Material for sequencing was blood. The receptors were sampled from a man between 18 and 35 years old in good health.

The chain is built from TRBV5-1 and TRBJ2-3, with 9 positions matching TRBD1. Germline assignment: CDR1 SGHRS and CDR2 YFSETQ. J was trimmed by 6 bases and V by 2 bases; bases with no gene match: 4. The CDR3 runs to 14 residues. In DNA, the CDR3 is TGCGCCAGCAGCTTACAGGGGGCTAGGGATACGCAGTATTTT. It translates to CASSLQGARDTQYF. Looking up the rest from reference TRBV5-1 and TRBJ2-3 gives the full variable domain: KAGVTQTPRYLIKTRGQQVTLSCSPISGHRSVSWYQQTPGQGLQFLFEYFSETQRNKGNFPGRFSGRQFSNSRSEMNVSTLELGDSALYLCASSLQGARDTQYFGPGTRLTVL.

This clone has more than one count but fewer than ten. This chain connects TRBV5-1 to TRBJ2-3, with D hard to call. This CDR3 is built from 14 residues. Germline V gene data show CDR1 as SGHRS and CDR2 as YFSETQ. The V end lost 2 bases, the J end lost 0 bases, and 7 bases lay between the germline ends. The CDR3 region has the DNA TGCGCCAGCAGCTTATGGCGGAGCACAGATACGCAGTATTTT. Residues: CASSLWRSTDTQYF.

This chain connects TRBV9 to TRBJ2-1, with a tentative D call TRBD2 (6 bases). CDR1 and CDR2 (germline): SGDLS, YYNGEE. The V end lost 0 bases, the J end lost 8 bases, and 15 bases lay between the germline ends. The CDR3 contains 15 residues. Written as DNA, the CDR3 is TGTGCCAGCAGCGTAGACGGGCGGGGTATCGATGAGCAGTTCTTC. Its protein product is CASSVDGRGIDEQFF.

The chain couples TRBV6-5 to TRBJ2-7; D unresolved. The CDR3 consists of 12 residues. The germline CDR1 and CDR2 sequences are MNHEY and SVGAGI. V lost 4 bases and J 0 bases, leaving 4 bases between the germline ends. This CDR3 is CASSSASYEQYF. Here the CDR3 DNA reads TGTGCCAGCAGTTCCGCCTCCTACGAGCAGTACTTC.

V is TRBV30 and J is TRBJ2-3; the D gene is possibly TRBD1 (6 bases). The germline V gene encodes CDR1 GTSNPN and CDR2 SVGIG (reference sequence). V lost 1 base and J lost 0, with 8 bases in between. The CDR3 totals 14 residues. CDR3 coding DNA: TGTGCCTGGAGTGAAGGACAGAGCACAGATACGCAGTATTTT. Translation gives CAWSEGQSTDTQYF.

The CDR3 here is CASSVGVRPGETQYF. The CDR3 coding sequence is TGTGCCAGCAGCGTCGGGGTCAGACCAGGGGAGACCCAGTACTTC. The chain employs TRBV14 and TRBJ2-5, with D perhaps matching TRBD1 or TRBD2 (5 bases each). The CDR3 consists of 15 residues. Germline V gene sequence: CDR1 SGHDN, CDR2 FVKESK. Deletions cut 5 bases from V and 5 bases from J, with 18 bases between.

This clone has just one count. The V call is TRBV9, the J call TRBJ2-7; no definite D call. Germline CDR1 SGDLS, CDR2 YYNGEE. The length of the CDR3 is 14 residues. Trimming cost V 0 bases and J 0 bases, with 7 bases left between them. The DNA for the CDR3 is TGTGCCAGCAGCGTAGGATACTCCTCCTACGAGCAGTACTTC. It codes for CASSVGYSSYEQYF.

The CDR3 region is CATSREDRELFF. CDR3 nucleotides: TGTGCCACCAGCAGAGAAGATAGGGAGCTGTTTTTT. The V gene is TRBV15, the J gene TRBJ2-2, with D hard to call. V was cut by 0 bases and J by 9 bases, with 5 bases left in between. The CDR3 is 12 amino acids. Germline V gene sequence: CDR1 LNHNV, CDR2 YYDKDF (reference sequence).

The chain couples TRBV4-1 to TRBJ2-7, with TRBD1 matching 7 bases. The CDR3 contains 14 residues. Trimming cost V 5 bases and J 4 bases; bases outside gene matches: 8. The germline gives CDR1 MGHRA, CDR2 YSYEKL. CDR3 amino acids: CASSYRDSTYEQYF. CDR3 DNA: TGCGCCAGCAGCTATAGGGACAGCACATACGAGCAGTACTTC.

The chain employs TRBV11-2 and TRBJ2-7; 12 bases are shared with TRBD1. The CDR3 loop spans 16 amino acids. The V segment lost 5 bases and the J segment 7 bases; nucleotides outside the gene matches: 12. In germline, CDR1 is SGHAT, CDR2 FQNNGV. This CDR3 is CASSISGTGGFREQYF. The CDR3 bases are TGTGCCAGCAGCATTTCAGGGACAGGGGGCTTTCGTGAGCAGTACTTC.

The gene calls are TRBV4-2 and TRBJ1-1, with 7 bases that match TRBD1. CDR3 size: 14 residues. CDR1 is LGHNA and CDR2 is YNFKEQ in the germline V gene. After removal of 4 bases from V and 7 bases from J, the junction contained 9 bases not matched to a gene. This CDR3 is CASSRQTGFDEAFF. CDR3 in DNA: TGTGCCAGCAGCCGCCAGACAGGGTTTGATGAAGCTTTCTTT.

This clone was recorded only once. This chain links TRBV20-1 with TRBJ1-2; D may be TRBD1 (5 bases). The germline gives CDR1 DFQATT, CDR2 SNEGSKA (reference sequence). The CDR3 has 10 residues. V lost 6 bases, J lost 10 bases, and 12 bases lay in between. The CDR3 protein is CSASRGAYTF. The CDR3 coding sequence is TGCAGTGCCTCACGAGGGGCCTACACCTTC.

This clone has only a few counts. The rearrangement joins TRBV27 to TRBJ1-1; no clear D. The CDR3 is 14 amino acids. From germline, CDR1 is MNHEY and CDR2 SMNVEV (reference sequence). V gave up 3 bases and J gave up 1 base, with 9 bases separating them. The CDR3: CASSLYGENTEAFF. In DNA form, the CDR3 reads TGTGCCAGCAGTTTGTATGGAGAGAACACTGAAGCTTTCTTT.

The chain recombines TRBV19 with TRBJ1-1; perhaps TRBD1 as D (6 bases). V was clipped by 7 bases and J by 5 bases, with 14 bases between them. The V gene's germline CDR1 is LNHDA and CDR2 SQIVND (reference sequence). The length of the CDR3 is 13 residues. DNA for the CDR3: TGTGCCAGTATGAGGGAAGGGGGGACTGAAGCTTTCTTT. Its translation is CASMREGGTEAFF.

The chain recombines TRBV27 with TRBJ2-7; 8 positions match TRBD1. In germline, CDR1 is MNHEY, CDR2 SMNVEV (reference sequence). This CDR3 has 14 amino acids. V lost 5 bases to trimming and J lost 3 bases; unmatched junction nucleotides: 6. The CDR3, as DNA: TGTGCCAGCAGTGTCAGGGGGCTTAACTACGAGCAGTACTTC. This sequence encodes CASSVRGLNYEQYF.

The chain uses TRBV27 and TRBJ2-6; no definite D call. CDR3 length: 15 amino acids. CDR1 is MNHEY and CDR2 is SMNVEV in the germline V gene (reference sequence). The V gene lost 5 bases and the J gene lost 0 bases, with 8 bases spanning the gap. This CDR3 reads CASSPRDSGANVLTF. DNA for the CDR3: TGTGCCAGCAGTCCTCGTGACTCTGGGGCCAACGTCCTGACTTTC. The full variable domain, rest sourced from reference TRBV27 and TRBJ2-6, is EAQVTQNPRYLITVTGKKLTVTCSQNMNHEYMSWYRQDPGLGLRQIYYSMNVEVTDKGDVPEGYKVSRKEKRNFPLILESPSPNQTSLYFCASSPRDSGANVLTFGAGSRLTVL.

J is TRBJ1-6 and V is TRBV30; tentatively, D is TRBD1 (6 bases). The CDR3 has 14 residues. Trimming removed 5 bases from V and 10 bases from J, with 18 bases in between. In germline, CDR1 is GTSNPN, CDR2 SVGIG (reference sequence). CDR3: CAWLSRGTGSPLHF. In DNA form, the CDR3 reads TGTGCCTGGCTCTCAAGGGGAACAGGGTCACCCCTCCACTTT.

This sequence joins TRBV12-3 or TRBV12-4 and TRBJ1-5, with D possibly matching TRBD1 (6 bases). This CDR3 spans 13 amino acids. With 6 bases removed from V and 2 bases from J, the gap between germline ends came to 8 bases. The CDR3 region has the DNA TGTGCCAGCAGGCGACAGGGCAATCAGCCCCAGCATTTT. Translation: CASRRQGNQPQHF.

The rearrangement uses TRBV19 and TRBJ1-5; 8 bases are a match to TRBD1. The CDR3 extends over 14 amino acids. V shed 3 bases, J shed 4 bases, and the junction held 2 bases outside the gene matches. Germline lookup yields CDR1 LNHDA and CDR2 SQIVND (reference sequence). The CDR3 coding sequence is TGTGCCAGTAGTATGTACAGGGGGAATCAGCCCCAGCATTTT. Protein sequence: CASSMYRGNQPQHF. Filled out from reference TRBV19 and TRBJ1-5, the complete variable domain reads DGGITQSPKYLFRKEGQNVTLSCEQNLNHDAMYWYRQDPGQGLRLIYYSQIVNDFQKGDIAEGYSVSREKKESFPLTVTSAQKNPTAFYLCASSMYRGNQPQHFGDGTRLSIL.

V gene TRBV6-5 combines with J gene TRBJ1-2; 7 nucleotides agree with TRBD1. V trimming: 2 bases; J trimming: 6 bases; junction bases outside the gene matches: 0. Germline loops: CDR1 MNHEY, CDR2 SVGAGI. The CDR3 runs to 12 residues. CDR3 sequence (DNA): TGTGCCAGCAGTTACACAGGGGATGGCTACACCTTC. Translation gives CASSYTGDGYTF.

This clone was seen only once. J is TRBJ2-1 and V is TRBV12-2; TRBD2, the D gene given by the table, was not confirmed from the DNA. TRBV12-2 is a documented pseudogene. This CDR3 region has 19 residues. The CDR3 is CASRLETSGGAHTYNEQFF. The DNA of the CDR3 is TGTGCAAGTCGCTTAGAAACTAGCGGGGGGGCGCATACATACAATGAGCAGTTCTTC.

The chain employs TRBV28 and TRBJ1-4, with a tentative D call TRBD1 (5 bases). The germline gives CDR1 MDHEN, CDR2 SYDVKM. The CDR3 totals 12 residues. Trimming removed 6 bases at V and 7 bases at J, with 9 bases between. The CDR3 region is CASSRAGEKLFF. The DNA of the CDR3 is TGTGCCAGCAGCAGGGCGGGTGAAAAACTGTTTTTT.

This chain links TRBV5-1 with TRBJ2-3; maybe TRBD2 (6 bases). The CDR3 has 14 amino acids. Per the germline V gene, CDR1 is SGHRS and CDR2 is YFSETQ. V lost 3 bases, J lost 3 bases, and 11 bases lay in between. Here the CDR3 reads CASSWPSGTDTQYF. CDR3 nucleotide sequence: TGCGCCAGCAGCTGGCCCAGCGGGACAGATACGCAGTATTTT.

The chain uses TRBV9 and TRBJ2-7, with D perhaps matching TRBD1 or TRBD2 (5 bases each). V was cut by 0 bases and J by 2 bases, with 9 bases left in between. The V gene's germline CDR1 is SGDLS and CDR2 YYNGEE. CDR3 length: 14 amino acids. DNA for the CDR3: TGTGCCAGCAGCGTAGGGGACGGGGCCTACGAGCAGTACTTC. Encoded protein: CASSVGDGAYEQYF. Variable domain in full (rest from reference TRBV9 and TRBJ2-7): DSGVTQTPKHLITATGQRVTLRCSPRSGDLSVYWYQQSLDQGLQFLIQYYNGEERAKGNILERFSAQQFPDLHSELNLSSLELGDSALYFCASSVGDGAYEQYFGPGTRLTVT.